These T cell receptor beta chains were read from a single sample in a study of human T cells and chemical hapten exposure. Each CDR3 protein gets one entry after TCRdb re-called the RACE reads with MiXCR. The table shows some 71,000 distinct CDR3 sequences, with roughly 10% occurring only once. The sample consisted of whole blood, taken in connection with sensitization to the hapten diphenylcyclopropenone (DPC). The receptors were gathered from a woman between 50 and 59 years old with alopecia areata. Some clones in this sample may be carry-over from other donors' samples. CDR3s include the opening cysteine and the closing phenylalanine or tryptophan.

TRBV6-1	TRBJ2-3	CASSEGFEDSQYF
TRBV11-2	TRBJ2-1	CASSLAGRVTYNEQFF
TRBV24-1	TRBJ1-1	CATSDPGWGEAFF
TRBV7-2	TRBJ2-7	CASSLAAGPYEQYF
TRBV11-2	TRBJ1-5	CASSLGAGAQPQHF
TRBV12-3/TRBV12-4	TRBJ2-3	CASSWSSGRTDTQYF
TRBV2	TRBJ2-1	CASSDPTSGNNEQFF
TRBV6-5	TRBJ1-2	CASWSSRGYGYTF
TRBV28	TRBJ2-2	CASRDTENTGELFF
TRBV28	TRBJ1-4	CASSLKGLFEKLFF
TRBV28	TRBJ2-5	CASGGETQYF
TRBV25-1	TRBJ2-4	CATRTGYKNIQYF
TRBV20-1	TRBJ2-7	CSASRLAGGPTSYEQYF
TRBV5-1	TRBJ1-6	CASSLVSGKGQGDSPLHF
TRBV29-1	TRBJ2-1	CSVERQGGHNEQFF
TRBV7-9	TRBJ1-1	CASSSQQNTEAFF
TRBV20-1	TRBJ1-6	CSARQGWNSPLHF
TRBV28	TRBJ1-4	CASSLWPDNEKLFF
TRBV5-4	TRBJ2-4	CASSLDGAKNIQYF
TRBV6-5	TRBJ2-7	CASSYQGVAYEQYF
TRBV11-2	TRBJ2-3	CASSLVGTSGSTDTQYF
TRBV12-3/TRBV12-4	TRBJ2-7	CASRRAGGTYEQYF
TRBV29-1	TRBJ2-3	CSVKPSGGSDTQYF
TRBV30	TRBJ2-7	CAWSVLGGGYEQYF
TRBV20-1	TRBJ1-4	CSASSPNEKLFF
TRBV11-2	TRBJ2-1	CASSSELLPGEQFF